What follows are 10 T cell receptor beta chains derived from one specimen sequenced in a study of early T cells in non-severe SARS-CoV-2 infection. One entry per CDR3 protein, called by TCRdb with MiXCR from the 5' RACE reads. The table lists 98,000 or so distinct CDR3 sequences, around an eighth of them singletons. Material for sequencing was whole blood. The source is an adult who was a healthcare worker with PCR-confirmed SARS-CoV-2 infection or an uninfected control (not recorded which).

This sequence joins TRBV3-1 and TRBJ2-1; D gene ambiguous. Germline CDR1 LGHDT, CDR2 YNNKEL (reference sequence). This CDR3 contains 12 residues. Trimming took off 5 bases at V and 10 bases at J, with 12 bases between the two ends. The CDR3 sequence: CASSALGLEQFF. DNA of the CDR3: TGTGCCAGCAGCGCCCTAGGGCTCGAGCAGTTCTTC.

The chain is built from TRBV28 and TRBJ1-2; 12 bases match TRBD1. The CDR3 loop spans 14 amino acids. With 8 bases clipped from V and 4 bases from J, the junction kept 5 bases outside the gene matches. CDR1 MDHEN and CDR2 SYDVKM come from the germline V gene. The CDR3: CASRSGQGAYGYTF. CDR3 nucleotide sequence: TGTGCCAGCCGCTCGGGACAGGGGGCCTATGGCTACACCTTC.

The CDR3 DNA follows: TGTGCCAGCAGTTTAGGGCGGGGGGCACAATTCACAGATACGCAGTATTTT. Translated, it gives CASSLGRGAQFTDTQYF. This chain connects TRBV12-3 or TRBV12-4 to TRBJ2-3; the match to TRBD2 covers 8 bases. V lost 1 base to trimming and J lost 2 bases; unmatched junction nucleotides: 8. The CDR3 has 17 residues.

This clonotype was found many times. V and J are TRBV28 and TRBJ2-3, with D unclear. CDR1 is MDHEN, CDR2 SYDVKM, per germline. The CDR3 is made up of 13 amino acids. Deletions cut 7 bases from V and 1 base from J, with 9 bases between. The CDR3 sequence: CASTKGGTDTQYF. CDR3 nucleotide sequence: TGTGCCAGCACCAAAGGAGGCACAGATACGCAGTATTTT.

This clonotype was seen more than once but under ten times. This rearrangement joins TRBV5-4 to TRBJ2-5; no definite D call. The CDR3 has 14 amino acids. Trimming pared 0 bases from V and 1 base from J, leaving 7 bases between. Germline V gene sequence: CDR1 SGHNT, CDR2 YYREEE (reference sequence). The CDR3 reads CASSLERTQETQYF. The CDR3, as DNA: TGTGCCAGCAGCTTGGAACGGACCCAAGAGACCCAGTACTTC.

Only a few counts were recorded for this clonotype. The V and J genes are TRBV5-6 and TRBJ1-5; maybe TRBD1 (5 bases). Germline V gene data show CDR1 as SGHDT and CDR2 as YYEEEE. V was trimmed by 5 bases and J by 4 bases, leaving 16 bases between them. This CDR3 comprises 15 residues. This chain's CDR3 is CASRARDQTNQPQHF. DNA for the CDR3: TGTGCCAGCAGGGCGAGGGACCAGACTAATCAGCCCCAGCATTTT.

A few counts support this clonotype. The gene calls are TRBV9 and TRBJ2-1, with 9 bases identical to TRBD1. Germline CDR1 is SGDLS and CDR2 is YYNGEE. The CDR3 covers 15 residues. V trimming: 0 bases; J trimming: 4 bases; junction bases outside the gene matches: 2. CDR3 in DNA: TGTGCCAGCAGCGTAGAAGGGACAGGGTACAATGAGCAGTTCTTC. As protein: CASSVEGTGYNEQFF.

This clonotype was counted many times. The rearrangement joins TRBV28 to TRBJ2-5, with 9 bases that match TRBD2. The V gene end was trimmed by 11 bases and the J gene end by 4 bases; junction bases not matched to a gene: 8. Germline CDR1 reads MDHEN; CDR2 reads SYDVKM. The CDR3 loop spans 13 amino acids. CDR3 residues: CAATERGAETQYF. CDR3 nucleotides: TGTGCCGCCACCGAGCGGGGGGCAGAGACCCAGTACTTC.

V and J are TRBV7-8 and TRBJ2-7; D ambiguous. The CDR3 contains 14 residues. Trimming removed 5 bases at V and 6 bases at J, with 17 bases between. Germline CDR1 and CDR2: SGHVS and FQNEAQ. This CDR3 reads CASSTSSTTPEQYF. Written as DNA, the CDR3 is TGTGCCAGCAGCACCTCCTCCACAACCCCCGAGCAGTACTTC.

This chain connects TRBV10-1 to TRBJ1-5; D call uncertain. The V and J ends lost 2 bases and 2 bases respectively, with 4 bases between them. CDR1 and CDR2 from the germline V gene are WNHNN and SYGVQD (reference sequence). This CDR3 spans 13 amino acids. The CDR3: CASSERGNQPQHF. The CDR3 DNA follows: TGCGCCAGCAGTGAGAGGGGCAATCAGCCCCAGCATTTT.